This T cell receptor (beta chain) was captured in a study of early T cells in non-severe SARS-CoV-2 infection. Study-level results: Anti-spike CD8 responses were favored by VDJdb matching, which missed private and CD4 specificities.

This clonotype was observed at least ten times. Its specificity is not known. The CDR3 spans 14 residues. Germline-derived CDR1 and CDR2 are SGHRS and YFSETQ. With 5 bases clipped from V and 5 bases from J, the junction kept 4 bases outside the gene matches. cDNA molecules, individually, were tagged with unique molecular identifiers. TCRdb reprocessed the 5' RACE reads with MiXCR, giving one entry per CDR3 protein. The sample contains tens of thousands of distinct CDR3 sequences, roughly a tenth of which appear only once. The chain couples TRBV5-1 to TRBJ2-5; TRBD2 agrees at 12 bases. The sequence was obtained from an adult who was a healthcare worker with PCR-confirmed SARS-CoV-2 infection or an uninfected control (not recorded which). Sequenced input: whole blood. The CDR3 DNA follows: TGCGCCAGCAGGGCTAGCGGGAGGGCCGAGACCCAGTACTTC. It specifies CASRASGRAETQYF.